This passage covers 30 T cell receptor beta chains from one sample sequenced in a study of T cell responses to AZD1222 COVID-19 vaccine. The protocol was immunoSEQ multiplex PCR, while the TCRdb copy is restricted to in-frame clones and leaves out a portion. The table shows approximately 140,000 clones, with about 90% occurring only once. The material sequenced was peripheral blood, taken on day 0 of AZD1222 vaccination. Every receptor here comes from an adult in good health.

The CDR3 region is CASSLDSGYEQYF. CDR3 bases: TGTGCCAGCAGCTTAGATAGCGGGTACGAGCAGTACTTC. The rearrangement joins TRBV11-2 to TRBJ2-7, with 7 bases lining up with TRBD2. CDR1 is SGHAT, CDR2 FQNNGV, per germline. The length of the CDR3 is 13 residues. V lost 0 bases and J lost 4; bases outside the gene matches: 0.

The rearrangement links TRBV6-5 to TRBJ2-7; D is possibly TRBD2 (6 bases). The CDR3 totals 13 residues. Trimming cost V 2 bases and J 4 bases, with 9 bases left between them. Germline CDR1 and CDR2: MNHEY and SVGAGI. CDR3: CASSYDGTYEQYF. The DNA of the CDR3 is TGTGCCAGCAGTTACGACGGGACTTACGAGCAGTACTTC.

The CDR3, as DNA: TGTGCCAGCAGCTTCCGGCAGGGCGAAAAACTGTTTTTT. Amino acid sequence: CASSFRQGEKLFF. The V gene is TRBV11-1, the J gene TRBJ1-4; tentatively, D is TRBD1 (5 bases). The V gene lost 3 bases and the J gene lost 8 bases, with 10 bases spanning the gap. The CDR3 spans 13 residues. Per the germline V gene, CDR1 is SGHAT and CDR2 is FQDESV (reference sequence).

Concerning this clone: Lacking the conserved final phenylalanine or tryptophan, this CDR3 likely reflects a read error. The limits of the CDR3 on the DNA are not certain, so only TCRdb's listed CDR3 is given. CDR3 loop: CASPEWAGGLYFV. The V call is TRBV11-3, the J call TRBJ2-4; TRBD2, the table's D call, lacks a check against the DNA. From its first to its last residue, the CDR3 has 13 amino acids. Germline V gene data show CDR1 as SGHNT and CDR2 as YENEEA.

The V call is TRBV30, the J call TRBJ1-1; 8 bases align to TRBD1. There are 13 residues in the CDR3. Germline V lookup: CDR1 GTSNPN, CDR2 SVGIG (reference sequence). The junction had 1 base not matched to a gene; V was cut back by 3 bases and J by 1 base. The CDR3 is CAWSGTGNTEAFF. CDR3 sequence (DNA): TGTGCCTGGAGCGGGACAGGGAACACTGAAGCTTTCTTT.

This chain links TRBV6-2 or TRBV6-3 with TRBJ1-2, with a tentative D call TRBD1 (5 bases). Trimming stripped 0 bases from V and 6 bases from J, with 11 bases between. This CDR3 spans 14 amino acids. Germline CDR1 and CDR2: MNHEY and SVGEGT. CDR3 sequence: CASSYSRGVNGYTF. The CDR3 bases are TGTGCCAGCAGTTACTCACGAGGGGTGAATGGCTACACCTTC.

This clone was seen just once. The chain joins TRBV15 to TRBJ1-2, with 7 nucleotides matching TRBD1. With 0 bases clipped from V and 8 bases from J, the junction kept 12 bases outside the gene matches. The CDR3 spans 16 residues. Germline lookup yields CDR1 LNHNV and CDR2 YYDKDF (reference sequence). The CDR3 sequence is CATSRDPQDRSRGYTF. DNA for the CDR3: TGTGCCACCAGCAGAGATCCCCAGGACAGGTCAAGAGGCTACACCTTC.

In its sample, this clone was seen once. The chain links TRBV9 to TRBJ1-6; a possible D gene is TRBD1 (6 bases). Trimming removed 0 bases at V and 8 bases at J, with 18 bases between. The CDR3 runs 17 residues. Germline V gives CDR1 SGDLS, CDR2 YYNGEE. CDR3 loop: CASSVGLGGDSDSPLHF. The CDR3 coding sequence is TGTGCCAGCAGCGTAGGATTAGGGGGGGATTCTGATTCACCCCTCCACTTT. The complete variable domain, with remaining parts taken from reference TRBV9 and TRBJ1-6, reads DSGVTQTPKHLITATGQRVTLRCSPRSGDLSVYWYQQSLDQGLQFLIQYYNGEERAKGNILERFSAQQFPDLHSELNLSSLELGDSALYFCASSVGLGGDSDSPLHFGNGTRLTVT.

The CDR3 region has the DNA TGTGCCAGCAGTTGGTCGAAGGGGCGAAAATACAATGAGCAGTTCTTC. It is translated as CASSWSKGRKYNEQFF. The rearrangement uses TRBV28 and TRBJ2-1; D is perhaps TRBD1 (5 bases). Trimming took 4 bases from V and 4 from J, leaving 17 bases between them. Germline CDR1 and CDR2: MDHEN and SYDVKM. The CDR3 has 16 amino acids.

The chain joins TRBV7-9 to TRBJ1-4; no definite D call. CDR1 is SEHNR, CDR2 FQNEAQ, per germline (reference sequence). Trimming removed 4 bases from V and 5 bases from J, with 11 bases in between. The CDR3 is 14 residues long. DNA of the CDR3: TGTGCCAGCAGCTCACACGTGAGGAATGAAAAACTGTTTTTT. Amino acid sequence: CASSSHVRNEKLFF.

The chain recombines TRBV19 with TRBJ1-6; D perhaps matches TRBD1 (5 bases). Trimming pared 4 bases from V and 9 bases from J, leaving 19 bases between. Germline V gene lookup returns CDR1 LNHDA and CDR2 SQIVND (reference sequence). The CDR3 sequence is 16 residues long. As DNA, the CDR3 is TGTGCCAGTAGTAGGAACCGGGACTTTGGTATTTCACCCCTCCACTTT. It encodes CASSRNRDFGISPLHF. Full variable domain (missing parts from reference TRBV19 and TRBJ1-6): DGGITQSPKYLFRKEGQNVTLSCEQNLNHDAMYWYRQDPGQGLRLIYYSQIVNDFQKGDIAEGYSVSREKKESFPLTVTSAQKNPTAFYLCASSRNRDFGISPLHFGNGTRLTVT.

V usage is TRBV4-2 and J usage is TRBJ1-1; a weak D match, TRBD1 (5 bases). The V gene lost 0 bases and the J gene lost 6 bases, with 11 bases spanning the gap. The germline V gene has CDR1 LGHNA and CDR2 YNFKEQ. This CDR3 is 14 amino acids long. CDR3 residues: CASSQEAGSPEAFF. CDR3 coding DNA: TGTGCCAGCAGCCAAGAGGCAGGGAGCCCTGAAGCTTTCTTT.

This clone has only a few counts. The chain couples TRBV5-8 to TRBJ2-3; 8 nucleotides match TRBD1. CDR3 length: 17 residues. Germline CDR1 SGHTS, CDR2 YDEGEE. J was trimmed by 4 bases and V by 2 bases; bases with no gene match: 12. In DNA, the CDR3 is TGTGCCAGCAGCTTAGATACTACAGGGGGTAGTGCAGATACGCAGTATTTT. Translating it yields CASSLDTTGGSADTQYF.

The rearrangement links TRBV6-6 to TRBJ1-2, with D perhaps TRBD1 (5 bases). The CDR3 length is 16 residues. Trimming stripped 0 bases from V and 4 bases from J, with 15 bases between. The germline CDR1 and CDR2 sequences are MNHNY and SVGAGI (reference sequence). CDR3: CASSYSLLPGRYGYTF. CDR3 nucleotides: TGTGCCAGCAGTTACTCGCTACTACCGGGACGCTATGGCTACACCTTC.

As regards this clone: The sample contains more than one DNA sequence encoding this CDR3. The chain combines TRBV20-1 with TRBJ1-2; the D is unclear. Trimming took 3 bases from V and 3 from J, leaving 11 bases between them. Germline V gene sequence: CDR1 DFQATT, CDR2 SNEGSKA (reference sequence). The CDR3 has 13 amino acids. CDR3 in amino acids: CSASEFSDYGYTF. CDR3 bases: TGCAGTGCTAGTGAGTTCTCGGACTATGGCTACACCTTC.

The gene calls are TRBV14 and TRBJ2-1; TRBD2 matches 10 bases. This CDR3 has 17 residues. Germline V gene data show CDR1 as SGHDN and CDR2 as FVKESK. V lost 0 bases and J lost 9; bases outside the gene matches: 11. CDR3 region: CASSQETLAGAKGEQFF. CDR3 nucleotide sequence: TGTGCCAGCAGCCAAGAAACCCTAGCGGGAGCCAAGGGTGAGCAGTTCTTC.

The genes are TRBV6-5 and TRBJ1-2; perhaps TRBD1 as D (5 bases). CDR3 size: 14 residues. The V and J ends lost 6 bases and 1 base respectively, with 12 bases between them. Germline values: CDR1 MNHEY, CDR2 SVGAGI. CDR3 in DNA: TGTGCCAGCAGCGGACGGGGGGTTAACTATGGCTACACCTTC. Amino acids: CASSGRGVNYGYTF.

Only one count was recorded for this clone. The chain uses TRBV7-2 and TRBJ1-6, with no clear D. Germline loops: CDR1 SGHTA, CDR2 FQGNSA. V dropped 3 bases and J dropped 5 bases, with 17 bases sitting between them. The CDR3 runs 17 residues. For the CDR3, the DNA is TGTGCCAGCAGCTTTAACCCGGCCAGAGCCAATAATTCACCCCTCCACTTT. This gives the protein CASSFNPARANNSPLHF.

The chain recombines TRBV5-1 with TRBJ2-2; D is possibly TRBD1 (5 bases). V dropped 0 bases and J dropped 6 bases, with 9 bases sitting between them. The CDR3 is made up of 14 amino acids. Germline loops: CDR1 SGHRS, CDR2 YFSETQ. CDR3: CASSLGGGSGELFF. CDR3 nucleotides: TGCGCCAGCAGCTTGGGGGGCGGATCCGGGGAGCTGTTTTTT.

The chain is built from TRBV25-1 and TRBJ1-1; 7 positions match TRBD1. The trim removed 9 bases at V and 4 bases at J, leaving 11 bases unmatched. CDR3 length: 14 amino acids. The V gene's germline CDR1 is MGHDK and CDR2 SYGVNS. The CDR3 bases are TGTGCCAGTCATAACGGGCAGGGGGGCACTGAAGCTTTCTTT. Translated: CASHNGQGGTEAFF. The full variable domain, completed using reference TRBV25-1 and TRBJ1-1, is EADIYQTPRYLVIGTGKKITLECSQTMGHDKMYWYQQDPGMELHLIHYSYGVNSTEKGDLSSESTVSRIRTEHFPLTLESARPSHTSQYLCASHNGQGGTEAFFGQGTRLTVV.

The CDR3 DNA is TGTGCCAGCAGCGTAGCTTCTGGCGGGAGCTACAATGAGCAGTTCTTC. This codes for CASSVASGGSYNEQFF. The rearrangement links TRBV9 to TRBJ2-1; 7 bases map to TRBD2. The trim removed 0 bases at V and 3 bases at J, leaving 6 bases unmatched. CDR3 length: 16 amino acids. In germline, CDR1 is SGDLS, CDR2 YYNGEE.

The chain uses TRBV7-9 and TRBJ2-2; D unresolved. The CDR3 is made up of 15 amino acids. V was pared by 5 bases and J by 5 bases, with 15 bases between. CDR1 and CDR2 (germline): SEHNR, FQNEAQ (reference sequence). CDR3 nucleotides: TGTGCCAGCAGCCCTGGGCAGCTAGGGACCGGGGAGCTGTTTTTT. The encoded protein is CASSPGQLGTGELFF.

The rearrangement links TRBV7-2 to TRBJ1-2; D perhaps matches TRBD1 (6 bases). V dropped 5 bases and J dropped 5 bases, with 15 bases sitting between them. This CDR3 has 14 amino acids. Germline V CDR1 and CDR2: SGHTA, FQGNSA. In nucleotides, the CDR3 is TGTGCCAGCAGCGGGCCCGGGGGCCGGTATGGCTACACCTTC. Translated, it gives CASSGPGGRYGYTF.

V and J are TRBV23-1 and TRBJ2-5; unclear D gene. TRBV23-1 is sorted into the ORF group, with uncertain function. The CDR3 is made up of 21 amino acids. V lost 0 bases and J 2 bases, leaving 28 bases between the germline ends. CDR3 sequence reads: CASSQSSCPRFKGILQETQYF. Written as DNA, the CDR3 is TGCGCCAGCAGTCAATCCAGCTGCCCCCGATTTAAAGGGATCCTACAAGAGACCCAGTACTTC.

CDR3 sequence (DNA): TGTGCCAGCAGCTTAGTCTGGACAGCTGGAAACACCATATATTTT. Protein: CASSLVWTAGNTIYF. J is TRBJ1-3 and V is TRBV11-2; weak D call: TRBD1 (6 bases). The germline gives CDR1 SGHAT, CDR2 FQNNGV. V was trimmed by 1 base and J by 2 bases, leaving 9 bases between them. CDR3 length equals 15 residues. The variable domain in full, completed from reference TRBV11-2 and TRBJ1-3, reads EAGVAQSPRYKIIEKRQSVAFWCNPISGHATLYWYQQILGQGPKLLIQFQNNGVVDDSQLPKDRFSAERLKGVDSTLKIQPAKLEDSAVYLCASSLVWTAGNTIYFGEGSWLTVV.

In DNA form, the CDR3 reads TGCGCCAGCAGCCGCTTGTCACGCGAGAAGGGGTTGAATTCACCCCTCCACTTT. The encoded protein is CASSRLSREKGLNSPLHF. The V call is TRBV5-1, the J call TRBJ1-6; D perhaps matches TRBD1 (5 bases). The CDR3 runs to 18 residues. From germline, CDR1 is SGHRS and CDR2 YFSETQ. V was clipped by 4 bases and J by 7 bases, with 24 bases between them.

The chain carries TRBV7-2 and TRBJ2-2, with a weak D call TRBD1 (5 bases). This CDR3 is built from 14 residues. V was pared by 7 bases and J by 6 bases, with 15 bases between. Per the germline V gene, CDR1 is SGHTA and CDR2 is FQGNSA. CDR3 DNA: TGTGCCAGCAACCTGGCAGGGCACCCCGGGGAGCTGTTTTTT. Encoded protein: CASNLAGHPGELFF.

V gene TRBV2 combines with J gene TRBJ2-3, with 11 bases that match TRBD2. The CDR3 has 17 amino acids. Germline assignment: CDR1 SNHLY and CDR2 FYNNEI. V dropped 6 bases and J dropped 5; count of bases not matched to a gene: 13. The CDR3 sequence is CASSKPLVLAGEDTQYF. The CDR3 nucleotides read TGTGCCAGCAGCAAGCCGTTGGTACTAGCGGGAGAAGATACGCAGTATTTT.

The chain couples TRBV28 to TRBJ1-1; D remains unclear. CDR1 and CDR2 (germline): MDHEN, SYDVKM. V shed 1 base and J shed 6 bases, with 9 bases lying between them. This CDR3 comprises 13 residues. CDR3 DNA sequence: TGTGCCAGCAGTTTATATTCGGTCGCTGAAGCTTTCTTT. Translated: CASSLYSVAEAFF.

The V call is TRBV9, the J call TRBJ2-7; either TRBD1 or TRBD2 may fit D (5 bases each). Germline V gene sequence: CDR1 SGDLS, CDR2 YYNGEE. The CDR3 extends over 14 amino acids. Trimming stripped 7 bases from V and 3 bases from J, with 17 bases between. CDR3 in DNA: TGTGCCAGCGCAACTCGGGGCAGTCTCTACGAGCAGTACTTC. It encodes CASATRGSLYEQYF.